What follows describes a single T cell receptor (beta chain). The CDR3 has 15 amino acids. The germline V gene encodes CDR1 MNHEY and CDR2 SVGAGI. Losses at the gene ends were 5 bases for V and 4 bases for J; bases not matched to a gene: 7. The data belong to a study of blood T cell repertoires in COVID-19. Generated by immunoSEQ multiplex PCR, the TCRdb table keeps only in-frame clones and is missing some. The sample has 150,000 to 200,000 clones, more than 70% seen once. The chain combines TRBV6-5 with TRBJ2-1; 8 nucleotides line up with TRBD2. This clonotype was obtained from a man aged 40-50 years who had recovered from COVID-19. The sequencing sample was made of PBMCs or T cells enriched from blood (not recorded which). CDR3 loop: CASSPFSGEYNEQFF. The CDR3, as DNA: TGTGCCAGCAGTCCGTTTAGCGGGGAGTACAATGAGCAGTTCTTC.